This T cell receptor beta chain was captured in a study of human T cells and chemical hapten exposure. The time point: pre-sensitization, week 0. Treatment of the sample: therapeutic diphenylcyclopropenone sensitization with weekly scalp DPC. Germline V lookup: CDR1 SEHNR, CDR2 FQNEAQ (reference sequence). V was trimmed by 5 bases and J by 2 bases, leaving 28 bases between them. This CDR3 spans 19 amino acids. TCRdb itself ran the RACE reads through MiXCR, one entry per CDR3 protein. Here the sample spans roughly 100,000 distinct CDR3 sequences, approximately 12% being singletons. The J gene is TRBJ2-7, the V gene TRBV7-9; D may correspond to TRBD1 or TRBD2 (5 bases each). This specimen was whole blood, taken in connection with sensitization to the hapten diphenylcyclopropenone (DPC). The TCR sequence derives from a woman aged 45-65 years with alopecia areata. Some clones in this sample may be carry-over from other donors' samples. CDR3 DNA sequence: TGTGCCAGCAGCCTCAAGCTACTTACCCGGGACGGAGGAACCTACGAGCAGTACTTC. Translated, it gives CASSLKLLTRDGGTYEQYF.